The 20 T cell receptor beta chains presented below share a single source sample, sequenced in a study of CD8+ T cells in alopecia areata. RNA extraction and reverse transcription yielded cDNA as sequencing template. Measured with immunoSEQ multiplex PCR; TCRdb has only the in-frame clones, and not every one. The sample yields some 210,000 clones, 50% to 60% seen once. The sequencing here drew on CD4+ T cells sorted from blood, taken at week 0. These receptors all come from a human donor with alopecia areata.

The V gene is TRBV19, the J gene TRBJ1-2; tentatively, D is TRBD1 (6 bases). CDR1 is LNHDA and CDR2 is SQIVND in the germline V gene (reference sequence). V was clipped by 9 bases and J by 5 bases, with 13 bases between them. The length of the CDR3 is 12 residues. CDR3 region: CASAGTSYGYTF. The CDR3 nucleotides are TGTGCCAGCGCCGGGACATCTTATGGCTACACCTTC.

The CDR3 region has the DNA TGTGCCAGCAGCCCTCCCTGGACAGCCAAAAACATTCAGTACTTC. Translating gives CASSPPWTAKNIQYF. The chain combines TRBV9 with TRBJ2-4, with D unclear. Germline V gives CDR1 SGDLS, CDR2 YYNGEE. The CDR3 runs 15 residues. V was pared by 4 bases and J by 0 bases, with 11 bases between. The full variable domain, in which reference TRBV9 and TRBJ2-4 provide the parts outside the CDR3, is DSGVTQTPKHLITATGQRVTLRCSPRSGDLSVYWYQQSLDQGLQFLIQYYNGEERAKGNILERFSAQQFPDLHSELNLSSLELGDSALYFCASSPPWTAKNIQYFGAGTRLSVL.

This rearrangement joins TRBV5-4 to TRBJ1-1; D gene ambiguous. Germline CDR1 is SGHNT and CDR2 is YYREEE (reference sequence). Trimming stripped 3 bases from V and 0 bases from J, with 12 bases between. There are 15 residues in the CDR3. CDR3 coding DNA: TGTGCCAGCAGCTCCCCATGGGTCGTGAACACTGAAGCTTTCTTT. It is translated as CASSSPWVVNTEAFF.

The rearrangement uses TRBV2 and TRBJ2-2; maybe TRBD2 (6 bases). With 7 bases removed from V and 3 bases from J, the gap between germline ends came to 15 bases. CDR3 length: 15 residues. Per germline, CDR1 SNHLY and CDR2 FYNNEI. The CDR3 sequence: CASTEGHGDTGELFF. The CDR3 DNA reads as TGTGCCAGCACGGAGGGTCATGGGGACACCGGGGAGCTGTTTTTT.

J is TRBJ2-1 and V is TRBV2; TRBD1 matches 7 bases. Germline trimming cut 4 bases from V and 2 bases from J; bases unmatched to any gene: 11. In germline, CDR1 is SNHLY, CDR2 FYNNEI. There are 17 residues in the CDR3. The DNA for the CDR3 is TGTGCCAGCAGTGCTCGGACCCGGGACAGCGCCTACAATGAGCAGTTCTTC. Protein: CASSARTRDSAYNEQFF.

The chain couples TRBV4-1 to TRBJ2-7; D is ambiguous. Germline loops: CDR1 MGHRA, CDR2 YSYEKL. Trimming removed 4 bases from V and 6 bases from J, with 16 bases in between. This CDR3 comprises 14 residues. The DNA of the CDR3 is TGCGCCAGCAGCCCCGCATCGAGTCCCGCCGAGCAGTACTTC. It yields the protein CASSPASSPAEQYF.

This clone was seen a handful of times. The chain uses TRBV30 and TRBJ2-2; 9 bases map to TRBD2. CDR3 length: 13 amino acids. Germline V gives CDR1 GTSNPN, CDR2 SVGIG (reference sequence). V lost 2 bases and J lost 7; bases outside the gene matches: 2. The DNA for the CDR3 is TGTGCCTGGAGTAGCGGGGGGATCGGGGAGCTGTTTTTT. Amino acids: CAWSSGGIGELFF.

The V and J genes are TRBV30 and TRBJ1-1; D is ambiguous. Germline lookup yields CDR1 GTSNPN and CDR2 SVGIG (reference sequence). The germline V and J ends were trimmed by 0 bases and 7 bases, with 9 bases remaining between them. The CDR3 covers 12 residues. The CDR3 here is CAWSVLIREAFF. CDR3 bases: TGTGCCTGGAGTGTTTTAATCCGTGAAGCTTTCTTT. Based on the CDR3 plus reference TRBV30 and TRBJ1-1, the full variable domain is SQTIHQWPATLVQPVGSPLSLECTVEGTSNPNLYWYRQAAGRGLQLLFYSVGIGQISSEVPQNLSASRPQDRQFILSSKKLLLSDSGFYLCAWSVLIREAFFGQGTRLTVV.

About this clone itself: With only one base between it and a far larger clone, this is likely a read error. This rearrangement joins TRBV9 to TRBJ2-3; 14 bases match TRBD2. Unmatched junction bases numbered 4, after V lost 6 bases and J lost 4 bases. From germline, CDR1 is SGDLS and CDR2 YYNGEE. The CDR3 is 15 residues long. The CDR3 bases are TGTGCCAGCACCGAGGGACTAGCGGGAGCAGATACGCAGTATTTT. This sequence encodes CASTEGLAGADTQYF.

The chain couples TRBV7-2 to TRBJ1-4; tentative D call: TRBD1 (6 bases). The CDR3 runs 15 residues. The V and J ends lost 2 bases and 7 bases respectively, with 14 bases between them. CDR1 and CDR2 (germline): SGHTA, FQGNSA. Written as DNA, the CDR3 is TGTGCCAGCAGCTTATCACAGGGCGGGAGTGAAAAACTGTTTTTT. Its translation is CASSLSQGGSEKLFF.

The rearrangement links TRBV19 to TRBJ1-2, with D unclear. V lost 6 bases, J lost 1 base, and 9 bases lay in between. Germline V gives CDR1 LNHDA, CDR2 SQIVND (reference sequence). The CDR3 is made up of 13 amino acids. CDR3 nucleotide sequence: TGTGCCAGTAGAGTGGGTTATAACTATGGCTACACCTTC. It translates to CASRVGYNYGYTF. Full variable domain (missing parts from reference TRBV19 and TRBJ1-2): DGGITQSPKYLFRKEGQNVTLSCEQNLNHDAMYWYRQDPGQGLRLIYYSQIVNDFQKGDIAEGYSVSREKKESFPLTVTSAQKNPTAFYLCASRVGYNYGYTFGSGTRLTVV.

The chain uses TRBV30 and TRBJ2-3, with D uncertain. Germline V gene lookup returns CDR1 GTSNPN and CDR2 SVGIG (reference sequence). V dropped 1 base and J dropped 4 bases, with 3 bases sitting between them. The CDR3 runs to 11 residues. Written as DNA, the CDR3 is TGTGCCTGGAGTGGAGCAGATACGCAGTATTTT. This gives the protein CAWSGADTQYF.

This sequence joins TRBV7-9 and TRBJ2-1, with a possible D match to TRBD2 (5 bases). V dropped 3 bases and J dropped 8 bases, with 14 bases sitting between them. This CDR3 region has 14 residues. CDR1 is SEHNR and CDR2 is FQNEAQ in the germline V gene (reference sequence). The CDR3 nucleotides are TGTGCCAGCAGCTTCGGACTCCCATTCTATGAGCAGTTCTTC. Its translation is CASSFGLPFYEQFF.

This chain connects TRBV29-1 to TRBJ2-7, with 8 bases matching TRBD2. Germline V gives CDR1 SQVTM, CDR2 ANQGSEA. The CDR3 runs 16 residues. Trimming cost V 6 bases and J 7 bases; bases outside gene matches: 20. Here the CDR3 DNA reads TGCAGCGTCCATCAAGTCGGGCGGGGGGCGCTTCGTGAGCAGTACTTC. It translates to CSVHQVGRGALREQYF.

The chain combines TRBV5-4 with TRBJ1-2; 7 bases align to TRBD1. The CDR3 has 17 amino acids. The junction had 11 bases not matched to a gene; V was cut back by 0 bases and J by 3 bases. Germline V gene sequence: CDR1 SGHNT, CDR2 YYREEE (reference sequence). CDR3 DNA: TGTGCCAGCAGCTTGGTGACAGGGAGACATCCTTACTATGGCTACACCTTC. Its translation: CASSLVTGRHPYYGYTF.

The chain is built from TRBV27 and TRBJ2-7; D not resolved. The CDR3 has 11 residues. V dropped 6 bases and J dropped 5 bases, with 8 bases sitting between them. Looked up from germline, CDR1 is MNHEY and CDR2 is SMNVEV (reference sequence). CDR3 coding DNA: TGTGCCAGCAGAAAGAGTAACGAGCAGTACTTC. It yields the protein CASRKSNEQYF.

With respect to this clone: This sample also contains other DNA sequences that code for the same CDR3. V and J are TRBV20-1 and TRBJ2-1; D unclear. This CDR3 is built from 11 residues. Trimming took 1 base from V and 4 from J, leaving 2 bases between them. Germline V gene lookup returns CDR1 DFQATT and CDR2 SNEGSKA (reference sequence). CDR3 protein: CSARAYNEQFF. CDR3 in DNA: TGCAGTGCTAGAGCTTACAATGAGCAGTTCTTC.

This sequence joins TRBV4-1 and TRBJ2-1; D unclear. Germline-derived CDR1 and CDR2 are MGHRA and YSYEKL. V lost 4 bases, J lost 3 bases, and 22 bases lay in between. This CDR3 is built from 18 residues. Written as DNA, the CDR3 is TGCGCCAGCAGCCGCAATGGGGTCCGAGTCTCGAGCTACAATGAGCAGTTCTTC. It specifies CASSRNGVRVSSYNEQFF.

This clone has a handful of counts. The chain couples TRBV10-3 to TRBJ2-2, with D unresolved. Germline CDR1 is ENHRY and CDR2 is SYGVKD. V lost 4 bases and J 6 bases, leaving 9 bases between the germline ends. The CDR3 has 13 amino acids. CDR3 in amino acids: CAISALDPGELFF. CDR3 DNA: TGTGCCATCAGTGCCCTAGATCCCGGGGAGCTGTTTTTT.

This clone was seen a single time. V is TRBV11-2 and J is TRBJ1-1; D remains unclear. V was clipped by 5 bases and J by 1 base, with 11 bases between them. Per the germline V gene, CDR1 is SGHAT and CDR2 is FQNNGV. The CDR3 has 14 amino acids. The chain's CDR3 is CASSHGRGNTEAFF. CDR3 nucleotide sequence: TGTGCCAGCAGCCACGGACGGGGGAACACTGAAGCTTTCTTT.